These 20 T cell receptor beta chains came from one sample sequenced in a study of T cells after yellow fever vaccination (dated by TCRdb to between 2018 and 2020). This specimen's treatment or condition label, interpreted: live attenuated yellow fever vaccine strain. Library generation was performed with 5' RACE. The sequencer listed for this sample is Illumina NovaSeq 6000. The raw public data were reprocessed by TCRdb itself: fastp quality trimming at Q25, MiXCR clonotype calling, in-frame beta chains only. Under each unique CDR3 protein, matching rows form one entry showing the most common genes and DNA. For this sample there are hundreds of thousands of distinct CDR3 sequences; approximately 3.9% appear just once. Of the sample, roughly a quarter falls within the top ten clones. The material sequenced was PBMCs, taken on the day of the yellow fever booster vaccination. These receptors were taken from a young man who received the YFV17D yellow fever vaccine.

The table lists this clonotype with many counts. V is TRBV5-4 and J is TRBJ2-7; 7 positions agree with TRBD1. The CDR3 contains 16 residues. J lost 3 bases, V lost 0 bases, and 9 bases had no gene match. CDR1 is SGHNT and CDR2 is YYREEE in the germline V gene (reference sequence). CDR3 nucleotide sequence: TGTGCCAGCAGCTTGGCCGCGGACAGGCGAGACTACGAGCAGTACTTC. Amino acid sequence: CASSLAADRRDYEQYF.

This clonotype was counted ten times or more. The CDR3 here is CASSLLGQGDGYTF. As DNA, the CDR3 is TGTGCCAGCAGTTTATTAGGTCAGGGAGATGGCTACACCTTC. The V and J genes are TRBV27 and TRBJ1-2; tentative D call: TRBD1 (5 bases). The CDR3 consists of 14 residues. The V end lost 1 base, the J end lost 6 bases, and 12 bases lay between the germline ends. The V gene's germline CDR1 is MNHEY and CDR2 SMNVEV (reference sequence).

This clonotype was observed many times. The V gene is TRBV5-1, the J gene TRBJ1-5, with D unclear. CDR1 is SGHRS, CDR2 YFSETQ, per germline. Trimming took 4 bases from V and 6 from J, leaving 11 bases between them. The CDR3 totals 13 residues. The CDR3 nucleotides read TGCGCCAGCAGCGGCGATGGGATTCAGCCCCAGCATTTT. Protein product: CASSGDGIQPQHF.

This clonotype has ten or more counts. V gene TRBV7-9 combines with J gene TRBJ2-2, with D possibly matching TRBD1 (5 bases). Germline assignment: CDR1 SEHNR and CDR2 FQNEAQ (reference sequence). The CDR3 runs to 12 residues. V was trimmed by 3 bases and J by 13 bases, leaving 12 bases between them. CDR3 sequence reads: CASSLDNPGLFF. CDR3 bases: TGTGCCAGCAGCTTGGACAACCCAGGGCTGTTTTTT.

The chain uses TRBV5-4 and TRBJ2-4, with D unresolved. V gave up 3 bases and J gave up 5 bases, with 12 bases separating them. Germline CDR1 and CDR2: SGHNT and YYREEE (reference sequence). CDR3 length: 14 residues. The CDR3 is CASSSVGPENIQYF. CDR3 DNA sequence: TGTGCCAGCAGCTCGGTAGGTCCGGAAAACATTCAGTACTTC. Drawing the rest from reference TRBV5-4 and TRBJ2-4, the complete variable domain is ETGVTQSPTHLIKTRGQQVTLRCSSQSGHNTVSWYQQALGQGPQFIFQYYREEENGRGNFPPRFSGLQFPNYSSELNVNALELDDSALYLCASSSVGPENIQYFGAGTRLSVL.

This clonotype has ten or more counts. The chain combines TRBV7-2 with TRBJ2-7; TRBD1 or TRBD2 may be the D gene (6 bases each). Per the germline V gene, CDR1 is SGHTA and CDR2 is FQGNSA. V was clipped by 5 bases and J by 4 bases, with 12 bases between them. The CDR3 runs 13 residues. The CDR3 here is CASSPIGGYEQYV. CDR3 bases: TGTGCCAGCAGCCCCATAGGGGGGTACGAGCAGTACGTC.

The rearrangement uses TRBV27 and TRBJ1-3, with D unclear. Germline values: CDR1 MNHEY, CDR2 SMNVEV (reference sequence). The CDR3 is 15 amino acids. Trimming stripped 3 bases from V and 6 bases from J, with 15 bases between. CDR3 loop: CASSLVPVMANTIYF. The CDR3 DNA reads as TGTGCCAGCAGTTTGGTCCCAGTAATGGCAAACACCATATATTTT.

This clonotype showed up many times. This chain joins TRBV4-2 and TRBJ2-3; D gene ambiguous. Germline V CDR1 and CDR2: LGHNA, YNFKEQ. CDR3 length equals 15 residues. V was shortened by 0 bases and J by 4 bases, with 11 bases between the two germline ends. The CDR3 sequence: CASSQEGVRADTQYF. In DNA, the CDR3 is TGTGCCAGCAGCCAAGAAGGAGTTAGGGCAGATACGCAGTATTTT.

The rearrangement links TRBV29-1 to TRBJ1-1; D is perhaps TRBD1 (6 bases). Trimming cost V 5 bases and J 1 base, with 17 bases left between them. The CDR3 loop spans 15 amino acids. Germline V gene data show CDR1 as SQVTM and CDR2 as ANQGSEA. CDR3 residues: CSVLEGVVGNTEAFF. CDR3 coding DNA: TGCAGCGTTTTGGAGGGGGTCGTCGGGAACACTGAAGCTTTCTTT.

This clonotype was detected ten times or more. The rearrangement joins TRBV29-1 to TRBJ1-5; D is ambiguous. Germline V gives CDR1 SQVTM, CDR2 ANQGSEA. CDR3 length: 12 residues. V gave up 7 bases and J gave up 7 bases, with 14 bases separating them. CDR3 sequence reads: CSENREGQPQHF. The CDR3 DNA reads as TGCAGCGAAAACCGGGAGGGACAGCCCCAGCATTTT.

The V and J genes are TRBV10-3 and TRBJ2-6, with 10 bases matching TRBD1. CDR3 length: 20 amino acids. The junction had 15 bases not matched to a gene; V was cut back by 5 bases and J by 2 bases. Germline V gives CDR1 ENHRY, CDR2 SYGVKD. CDR3 nucleotides: TGTGCCATCAGTTCTCCCCCTGTGGGACAGGGGCGGGCTGGGGCCAACGTCCTGACTTTC. It encodes CAISSPPVGQGRAGANVLTF.

A few counts support this clonotype. The chain is built from TRBV7-8 and TRBJ1-1, with TRBD1 as a possible D gene (5 bases). Germline lookup yields CDR1 SGHVS and CDR2 FQNEAQ. Trimming stripped 5 bases from V and 2 bases from J, with 12 bases between. This CDR3 comprises 14 residues. The CDR3 here is CASSRGAANTEAFF. CDR3 sequence (DNA): TGTGCCAGCAGCCGTGGGGCAGCCAACACTGAAGCTTTCTTT. The full variable domain, with the rest looked up from reference TRBV7-8 and TRBJ1-1, is GAGVSQSPRYKVAKRGQDVALRCDPISGHVSLFWYQQALGQGPEFLTYFQNEAQLDKSGLPSDRFFAERPEGSVSTLKIQRTQQEDSAVYLCASSRGAANTEAFFGQGTRLTVV.

The chain combines TRBV7-2 with TRBJ1-2; D gene unclear. Trimming cost V 5 bases and J 3 bases, with 25 bases left between them. This CDR3 is built from 18 residues. Germline V gene sequence: CDR1 SGHTA, CDR2 FQGNSA. CDR3 in amino acids: CASSQDNPRKDGDYGYTF. In DNA form, the CDR3 reads TGTGCCAGCAGCCAAGATAACCCGAGGAAGGACGGCGACTATGGCTACACCTTC.

Worth noting for this clonotype: This could be a read error, since a much larger clone is one nucleotide away. The chain is built from TRBV13 and TRBJ2-1, with TRBD1 as a possible D gene (5 bases). From germline, CDR1 is PRHDT and CDR2 FYEKMQ (reference sequence). The length of the CDR3 is 15 residues. The CDR3 region has the DNA TGTGCCAGCAGCTCGCAGGGTAGGCCCTACTATGAGCAGTTCTTC. This gives the protein CASSSQGRPYYEQFF.

This clonotype has at least ten counts. This chain links TRBV11-2 with TRBJ2-1, with a weak D call TRBD2 (5 bases). Trimming shortened V by 4 bases and J by 2 bases, and 24 bases separated the two germline ends. The CDR3 covers 19 residues. Germline V gene data show CDR1 as SGHAT and CDR2 as FQNNGV. The CDR3 region has the DNA TGTGCCAGCAGCTCGCCGCTGACCTACTATGAGGGTCCCTACAATGAGCAGTTCTTC. Translating it yields CASSSPLTYYEGPYNEQFF. The whole variable domain, filled in from reference TRBV11-2 and TRBJ2-1, reads EAGVAQSPRYKIIEKRQSVAFWCNPISGHATLYWYQQILGQGPKLLIQFQNNGVVDDSQLPKDRFSAERLKGVDSTLKIQPAKLEDSAVYLCASSSPLTYYEGPYNEQFFGPGTRLTVL.

Ten or more counts support this clonotype. V usage is TRBV7-2 and J usage is TRBJ1-2; D is uncertain. This CDR3 comprises 14 residues. V was pared by 5 bases and J by 0 bases, with 10 bases between. Per germline, CDR1 SGHTA and CDR2 FQGNSA. In DNA, the CDR3 is TGTGCCAGCAGCGATTACGGAGCTAACTATGGCTACACCTTC. It translates to CASSDYGANYGYTF.

At least ten counts were recorded for this clonotype. The junction shows a germline mismatch at one end, possibly a read error. The chain has TRBV27 and TRBJ1-6; D unresolved. Germline V lookup: CDR1 MNHEY, CDR2 SMNVEV (reference sequence). CDR3 length: 17 residues. As DNA, the CDR3 is TGTGCCATCAGTTTATTCGCTTCGGTCCGCTCAGAATCACCCCTCCACTTT. This gives the protein CAISLFASVRSESPLHF.

This clonotype was detected ten times or more. This chain joins TRBV9 and TRBJ2-2; 8 bases map to TRBD2. The germline V gene has CDR1 SGDLS and CDR2 YYNGEE. The CDR3 runs 17 residues. After removal of 0 bases from V and 4 bases from J, the junction contained 8 bases not matched to a gene. The CDR3 spells CASSVAPSGLRTGELFF. CDR3 DNA: TGTGCCAGCAGCGTAGCGCCTAGCGGGCTGCGCACCGGGGAGCTGTTTTTT.

This clonotype has more than one count but fewer than ten. V usage is TRBV5-6 and J usage is TRBJ1-4; D is undetermined. The CDR3 loop spans 16 amino acids. The V and J ends lost 0 bases and 7 bases respectively, with 16 bases between them. Germline CDR1 is SGHDT and CDR2 is YYEEEE. CDR3: CASSLGSRDMGEKLFF. Here the CDR3 DNA reads TGTGCCAGCAGCTTGGGATCCCGGGATATGGGTGAAAAACTGTTTTTT.

The chain employs TRBV6-2 or TRBV6-3 and TRBJ2-6; TRBD1 aligns across 8 bases. The germline CDR1 and CDR2 sequences are MNHEY and SVGEGT. J lost 3 bases, V lost 4 bases, and 5 bases had no gene match. The CDR3 covers 16 residues. The CDR3 DNA is TGTGCCAGCAGTTTTCCGACAGGGGATGGGGCCAACGTCCTGACTTTC. Its protein is CASSFPTGDGANVLTF.